This TCR beta chain was profiled in a study of cytomegalovirus exposure and HLA in healthy donors. The PCR contained 60 Vbeta and 13 Jbeta primers. Repertoires were generated with immunoSEQ multiplex PCR, while TCRdb's copy carries only in-frame clones and drops some. This table holds around 96,000 clones, approximately 80% found once. The CDR3 totals 14 residues. CDR1 is SNHLY and CDR2 is FYNNEI in the germline V gene. Trimming took 6 bases from V and 1 from J, leaving 12 bases between them. The source material was PBMCs. The sequence was collected from a man younger than 35 in good health and CMV-seronegative. This chain links TRBV2 with TRBJ1-1, with unresolved D. The CDR3 DNA reads TGTGCCAGCAGGGCGTGGCGGTCGAACACTGAAGCTTTCTTT. This encodes CASRAWRSNTEAFF.